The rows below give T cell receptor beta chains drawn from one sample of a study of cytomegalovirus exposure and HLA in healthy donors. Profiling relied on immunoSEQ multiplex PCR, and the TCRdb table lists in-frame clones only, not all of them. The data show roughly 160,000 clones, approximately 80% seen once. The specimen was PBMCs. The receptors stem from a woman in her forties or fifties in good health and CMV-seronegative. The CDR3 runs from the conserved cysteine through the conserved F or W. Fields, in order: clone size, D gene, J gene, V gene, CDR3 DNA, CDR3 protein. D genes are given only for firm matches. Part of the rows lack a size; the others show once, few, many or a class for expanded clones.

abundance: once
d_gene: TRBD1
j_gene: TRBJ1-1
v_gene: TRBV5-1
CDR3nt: TGCGCCAGCAGCCTGGGACAGAGCTACACTGAAGCTTTCTTT
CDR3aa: CASSLGQSYTEAFF

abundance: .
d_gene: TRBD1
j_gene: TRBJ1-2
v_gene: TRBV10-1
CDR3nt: TGCGCCAGCAGTGAGACGCGACAGGGGGCGTGTGGCTACACCTTC
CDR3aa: CASSETRQGACGYTF

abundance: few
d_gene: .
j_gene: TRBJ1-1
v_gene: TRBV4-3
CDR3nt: TGCGCCAGCAGACTCAGGGAGAACACTGAAGCTTTCTTT
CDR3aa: CASRLRENTEAFF

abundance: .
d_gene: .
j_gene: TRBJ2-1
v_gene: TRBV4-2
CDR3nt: TGTGCCAGCAGCCAAGAAATCCGCCGCGGATTCTACAATGAGCAGTTCTTC
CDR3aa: CASSQEIRRGFYNEQFF

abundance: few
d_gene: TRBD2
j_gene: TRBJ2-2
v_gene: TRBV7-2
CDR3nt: TGTGCCAGCAGCTCGAGGGGGACTAGCGGGAGTATCACCGGGGAGCTGTTTTTT
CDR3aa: CASSSRGTSGSITGELFF

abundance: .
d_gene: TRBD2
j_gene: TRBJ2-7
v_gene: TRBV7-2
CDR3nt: TGTGCCAGCAGCTTAGGGACTAGGCGATGGTACGAGCAGTACTTC
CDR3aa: CASSLGTRRWYEQYF

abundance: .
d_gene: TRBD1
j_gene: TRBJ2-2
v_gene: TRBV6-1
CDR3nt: TGTGCCAGCTCTCGGACAGGGAGTACCGGGGAGCTGTTTTTT
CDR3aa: CASSRTGSTGELFF

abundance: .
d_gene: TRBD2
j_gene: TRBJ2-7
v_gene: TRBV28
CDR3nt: TGTGCCAGCAGGTCACCGGGACTAGCGGATTACGAGCAGTACTTC
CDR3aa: CASRSPGLADYEQYF

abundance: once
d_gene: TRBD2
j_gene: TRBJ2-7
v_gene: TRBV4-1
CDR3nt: TGCGCCAGCAGCCAAACTAGCGGGAGAACCTACGAGCAGTACTTC
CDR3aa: CASSQTSGRTYEQYF

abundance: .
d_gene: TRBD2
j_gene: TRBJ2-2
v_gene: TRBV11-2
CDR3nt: TGTGCCAGCAGCCCAATAGCGGGAGTTCCCGGGGAGCTGTTTTTT
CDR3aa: CASSPIAGVPGELFF

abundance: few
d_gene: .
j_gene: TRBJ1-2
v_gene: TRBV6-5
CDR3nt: TGTGCCAGCAGTTACTCGGTGTCAGTCTATGGCTACACCTTC
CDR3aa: CASSYSVSVYGYTF

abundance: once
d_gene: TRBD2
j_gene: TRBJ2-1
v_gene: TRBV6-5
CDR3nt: TGTGCCAGCAGCCTTAGCGGGGGGGCCTACAATGAGCAGTTCTTC
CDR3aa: CASSLSGGAYNEQFF

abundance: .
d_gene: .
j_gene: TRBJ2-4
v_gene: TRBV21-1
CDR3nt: TGTGCCAGCAGCAGCCCCGGGACAGGAAAAAACATTCAGTACTTC
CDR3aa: CASSSPGTGKNIQYF

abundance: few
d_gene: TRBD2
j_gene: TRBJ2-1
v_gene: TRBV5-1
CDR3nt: TGCGCCAGCAGCCCTAGCGGGGACAGCTCCTACAATGAGCAGTTCTTC
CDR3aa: CASSPSGDSSYNEQFF

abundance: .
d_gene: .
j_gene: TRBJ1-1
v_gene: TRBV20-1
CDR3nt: TGCAGTGCTACCGGGGGTGAAGCTTTCTTT
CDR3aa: CSATGGEAFF

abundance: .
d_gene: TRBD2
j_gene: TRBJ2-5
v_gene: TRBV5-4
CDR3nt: TGTGCCAGCAGCTTGGACAGCGGGGGGGCAGAGACCCAGTACTTC
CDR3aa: CASSLDSGGAETQYF

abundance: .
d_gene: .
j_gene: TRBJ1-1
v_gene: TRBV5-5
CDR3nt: TGTGCCAGCAGTCCCACCCTAGGGGCCGGGACTGAAGCTTTCTTT
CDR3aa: CASSPTLGAGTEAFF

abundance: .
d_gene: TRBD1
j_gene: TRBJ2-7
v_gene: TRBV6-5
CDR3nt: TGTGCCAGCAGCTCCCTAGGGACAGCAGAATACGAGCAGTACTTC
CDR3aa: CASSSLGTAEYEQYF

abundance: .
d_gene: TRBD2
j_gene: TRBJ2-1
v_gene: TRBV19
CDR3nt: TGTGCCAGTAGTGCCGGGACTAGGATTTCAGGTGAGCAGTTCTTC
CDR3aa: CASSAGTRISGEQFF

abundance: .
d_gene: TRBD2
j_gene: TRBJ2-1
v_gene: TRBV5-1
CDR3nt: TGCGCCAGCAGTGGGGAGGTCGGGACTAGCGGGAGTCGAGGGGAGCAGTTCTTC
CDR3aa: CASSGEVGTSGSRGEQFF

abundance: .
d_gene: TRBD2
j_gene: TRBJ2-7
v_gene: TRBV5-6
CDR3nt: TGTGCCAGCAGCTTGGGACTAGCGGATTCCGAGCAGTACTTC
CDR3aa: CASSLGLADSEQYF

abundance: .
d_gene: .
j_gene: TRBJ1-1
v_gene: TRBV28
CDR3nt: TGTGCCAGCAGTTTTATCGACAGGTATTCTGAAGCTTTCTTT
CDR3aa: CASSFIDRYSEAFF

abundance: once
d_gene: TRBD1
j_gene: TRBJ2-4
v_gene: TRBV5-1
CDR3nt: TGCGCCAGCTGGAGGACAGGGGAAAACATTCAGTACTTC
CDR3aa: CASWRTGENIQYF

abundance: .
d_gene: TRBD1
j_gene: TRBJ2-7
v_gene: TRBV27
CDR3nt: TGTGCCAGCAGTCCCCAGTGGACAGGGTCAGGCGAGCAGTACTTC
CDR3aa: CASSPQWTGSGEQYF

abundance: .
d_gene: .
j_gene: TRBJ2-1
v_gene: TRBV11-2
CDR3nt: TGTGCCAGCACCTCGGGATCTAGCAGCGTAGGTGAGCAGTTCTTC
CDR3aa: CASTSGSSSVGEQFF

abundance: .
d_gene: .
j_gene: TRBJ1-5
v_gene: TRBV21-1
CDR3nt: TGTGCCAGCAGCAACGGGGAGGGACTCCTTAATCAGCCCCAGCATTTT
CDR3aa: CASSNGEGLLNQPQHF

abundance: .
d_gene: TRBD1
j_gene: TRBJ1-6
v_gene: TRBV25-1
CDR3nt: TGTGCCAGCAGTATGACAGGGGGTTATAATTCACCCCTCCACTTT
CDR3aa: CASSMTGGYNSPLHF

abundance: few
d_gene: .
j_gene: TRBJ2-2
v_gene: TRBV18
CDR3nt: TGTGCCAGCTCACTGGAACAGGGTGACACCGGGGAGCTGTTTTTT
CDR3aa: CASSLEQGDTGELFF

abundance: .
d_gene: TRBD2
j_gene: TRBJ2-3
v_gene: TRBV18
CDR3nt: TGTGCCAGCTCACCGAGACTAGCGACCGAGAGCACAGATACGCAGTATTTT
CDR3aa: CASSPRLATESTDTQYF

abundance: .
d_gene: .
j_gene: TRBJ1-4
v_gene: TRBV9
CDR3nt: TGTGCCAGCAGCCCGTTGACTAACCCTTTTGAAAAACTGTTTTTT
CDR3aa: CASSPLTNPFEKLFF

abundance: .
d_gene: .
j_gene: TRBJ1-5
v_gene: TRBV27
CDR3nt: TGTGCCAGCAGTGAAAGGGGGAGTCAGCCCCAGCATTTT
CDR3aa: CASSERGSQPQHF

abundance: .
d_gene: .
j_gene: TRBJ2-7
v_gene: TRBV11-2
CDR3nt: TGTGCCAGCAGCTTATTTTCTCAGGGGCCCTACGAGCAGTACTTC
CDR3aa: CASSLFSQGPYEQYF

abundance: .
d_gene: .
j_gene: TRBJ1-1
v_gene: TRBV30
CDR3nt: TGTGCCTGGAGTCGTCAGGGGCACACTGAAGCTTTCTTT
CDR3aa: CAWSRQGHTEAFF

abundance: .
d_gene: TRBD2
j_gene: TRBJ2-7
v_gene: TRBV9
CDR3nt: TGTGCCAGCAGCGCGGGGGGCGAGCAGTACTTC
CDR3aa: CASSAGGEQYF

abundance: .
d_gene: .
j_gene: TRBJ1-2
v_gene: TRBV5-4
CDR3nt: TGTGCCAGCAGCTTCGTATCAGGGGAGGGTGGCTACACCTTC
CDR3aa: CASSFVSGEGGYTF

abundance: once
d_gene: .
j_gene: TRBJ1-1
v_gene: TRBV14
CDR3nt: TGTGCCAGCAGCCAGGCAGCGGGAATAGCTTTCTTT
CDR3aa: CASSQAAGIAFF

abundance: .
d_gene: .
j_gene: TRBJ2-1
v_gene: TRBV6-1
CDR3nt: TGTGCCAGCACCGAGCCGGGGACTTCCAATGAGCAGTTCTTC
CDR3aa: CASTEPGTSNEQFF

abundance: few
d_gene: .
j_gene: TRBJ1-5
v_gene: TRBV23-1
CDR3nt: TGCGCCAGCAGTCAAGTAAGGGGTGGTAGCAATCAGCCCCAGCATTTT
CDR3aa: CASSQVRGGSNQPQHF

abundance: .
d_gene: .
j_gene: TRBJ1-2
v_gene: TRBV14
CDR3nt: TGTGCCAGCAGCCTGCAGGGCCACGCGGGCTACACCTTC
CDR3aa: CASSLQGHAGYTF

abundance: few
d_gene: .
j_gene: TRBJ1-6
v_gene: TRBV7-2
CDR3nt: TGTGCCAGCAGCTTAGGTTGGGGGGTAAGGGGACCCCTCCACTTT
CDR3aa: CASSLGWGVRGPLHF

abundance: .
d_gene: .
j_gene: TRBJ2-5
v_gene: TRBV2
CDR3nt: TGTGCCAGCAGTGAACAGGGAGAGACCCAGTACTTC
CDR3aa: CASSEQGETQYF

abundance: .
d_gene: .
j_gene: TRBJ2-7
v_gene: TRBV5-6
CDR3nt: TGTGCCAGCAGTTCCCCGTCTACCTCCTACGAGCAGTACTTC
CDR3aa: CASSSPSTSYEQYF

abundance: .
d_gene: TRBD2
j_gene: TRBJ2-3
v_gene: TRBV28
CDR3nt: TGTGCCAGCACCGGGACTAGCGTAACAGATACGCAGTATTTT
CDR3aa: CASTGTSVTDTQYF

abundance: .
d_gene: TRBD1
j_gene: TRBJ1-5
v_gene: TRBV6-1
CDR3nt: TGTGCCAGCAGGGGGACAGGGGGAGATCAGCCCCAGCATTTT
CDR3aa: CASRGTGGDQPQHF

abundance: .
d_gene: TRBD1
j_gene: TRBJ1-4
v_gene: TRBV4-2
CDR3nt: TGTGCCAGCAGCCGCGGACAGGGGAATGAAAAACTGTTTTTT
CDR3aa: CASSRGQGNEKLFF

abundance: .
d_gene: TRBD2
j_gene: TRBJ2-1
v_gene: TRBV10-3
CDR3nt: TGTGCCATCACGGTAGCGGGGGCCAATGAGCAGTTCTTC
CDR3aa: CAITVAGANEQFF

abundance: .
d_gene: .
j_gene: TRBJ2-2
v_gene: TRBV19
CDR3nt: TGTGCCAGTAGTATTTGGTTCGAAGTGGGCAGAGCGAACACCGGGGAGCTGTTTTTT
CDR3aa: CASSIWFEVGRANTGELFF

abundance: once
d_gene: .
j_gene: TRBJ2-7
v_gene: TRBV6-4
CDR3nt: TGTGCCAGCAGTCCAGAATTCGACAGCAACGAGCAGTACTTC
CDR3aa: CASSPEFDSNEQYF

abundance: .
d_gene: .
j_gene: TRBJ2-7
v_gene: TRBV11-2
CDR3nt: TGTGCCAGCAGCTCTTACTACGAGCAGTACTTC
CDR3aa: CASSSYYEQYF

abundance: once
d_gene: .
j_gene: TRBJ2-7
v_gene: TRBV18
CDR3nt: TGTGCCAGCTCCGCAGGTCAGGACTTCCTCGGCGAGCAGTACTTC
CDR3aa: CASSAGQDFLGEQYF

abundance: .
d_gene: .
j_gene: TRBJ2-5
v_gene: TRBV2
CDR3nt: TGTGCCAGCAGCCTGACTAGGTTGGAGACCCAGTACTTC
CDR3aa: CASSLTRLETQYF

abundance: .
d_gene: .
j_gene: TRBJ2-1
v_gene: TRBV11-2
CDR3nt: TGTGCCAGCAGCCCACAGCTAGCGCGATCCTACAATGAGCAGTTCTTC
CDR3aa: CASSPQLARSYNEQFF

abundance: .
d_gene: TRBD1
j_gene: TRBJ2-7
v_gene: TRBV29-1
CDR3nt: TGCAGCGTCGATCGGACAGGGGGTTTGCAGTACTTC
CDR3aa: CSVDRTGGLQYF

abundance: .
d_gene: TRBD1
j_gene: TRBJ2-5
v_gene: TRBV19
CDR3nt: TGTGCCAGTAGCTCCCGGAGACAGGGGCAAGAGACCCAGTACTTC
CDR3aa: CASSSRRQGQETQYF

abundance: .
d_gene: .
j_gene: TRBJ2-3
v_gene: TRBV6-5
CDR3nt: TGTGCCAGCAGTTCTAGCACAGATACGCAGTATTTT
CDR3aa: CASSSSTDTQYF

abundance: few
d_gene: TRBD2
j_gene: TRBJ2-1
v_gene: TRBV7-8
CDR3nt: TGTGCCAGCAGCTTAATCCGGGGACTAATCTACAATGAGCAGTTCTTC
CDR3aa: CASSLIRGLIYNEQFF

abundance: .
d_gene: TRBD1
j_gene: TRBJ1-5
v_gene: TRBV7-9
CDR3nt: TGTGCCAGCAGCTTAGCGGCGCAGGGGGCGCGAGGCAATCAGCCCCAGCATTTT
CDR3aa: CASSLAAQGARGNQPQHF

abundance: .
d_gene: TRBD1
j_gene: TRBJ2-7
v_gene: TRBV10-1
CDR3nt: TGCGCCAGCAGTAAAGAGGACAGGACCTACGAGCAGTACTTC
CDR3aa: CASSKEDRTYEQYF

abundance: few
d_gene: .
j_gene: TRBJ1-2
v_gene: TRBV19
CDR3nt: TGTGCCAGTACTAAGGGAGCTAACTATGGCTACACCTTC
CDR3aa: CASTKGANYGYTF

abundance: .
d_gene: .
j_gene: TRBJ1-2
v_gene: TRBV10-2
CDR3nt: TGCGCCAGCAGTGAAGTGGGGGCGCGGGGCTACACCTTC
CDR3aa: CASSEVGARGYTF